This T cell receptor beta chain emerged from a study of cytomegalovirus exposure and HLA in healthy donors. On the study more broadly: The 120 or so validation repertoires used a platform that matched the one used for the roughly 700 first-cohort repertoires, as a later analysis reported.

The study's findings and limits: In vitro assays verified that three CMV-associated chains recognized CMV antigens specifically.

The germline CDR1 and CDR2 sequences are DFQATT and SNEGSKA (reference sequence). The CDR3 runs to 11 residues. Trimming cost V 3 bases and J 8 bases, with 10 bases left between them. This clone was found a few times. Its antigen is as yet unknown. The protocol was immunoSEQ multiplex PCR, while the TCRdb copy is restricted to in-frame clones and leaves out a portion. This table holds about 65,000 clones, about 91% found once. This receptor was obtained from a young woman in good health and CMV-seronegative. The chain joins TRBV20-1 to TRBJ1-2, with D uncertain. The sample consisted of PBMCs. CDR3 amino acids: CSARRDGGYTF. Written as DNA, the CDR3 is TGCAGTGCTAGGCGAGACGGGGGCTACACCTTC.